A single sample is the source of the 3 T cell receptor beta chains below, sequenced in a study of OX40 agonist ivuxolimab in advanced cancers. Here immunoSEQ multiplex PCR was the method, and the copy in TCRdb shows in-frame clones only, minus some. The data hold about 64,000 clones, with around 90% observed a single time. This material consisted of CD4+ or CD8+ T cells sorted from blood, taken in a trial of the OX40 agonist ivuxolimab. These TCRs come from an adult with an advanced solid tumor such as melanoma, head and neck, liver or kidney cancer.

The chain has TRBV6-5 and TRBJ2-2; 13 bases fit TRBD2. This CDR3 has 15 amino acids. The V segment lost 5 bases and the J segment 6 bases; nucleotides outside the gene matches: 3. Germline CDR1 is MNHEY and CDR2 is SVGAGI. The CDR3 DNA is TGTGCCAGCAGTCCTGGACTAGCGGGAGCCGGGGAGCTGTTTTTT. It is translated as CASSPGLAGAGELFF.

V usage is TRBV11-3 and J usage is TRBJ2-7, with a tentative D call TRBD2 (6 bases). V was cut by 4 bases and J by 5 bases, with 18 bases left in between. Germline V gives CDR1 SGHNT, CDR2 YENEEA. CDR3 size: 15 residues. The CDR3 DNA reads as TGTGCCAGCAGCTCCGGGACTTCCTTTGGCGACGAGCAGTACTTC. Its protein is CASSSGTSFGDEQYF. Full variable domain (outside the CDR3, taken from reference TRBV11-3 and TRBJ2-7): EAGVVQSPRYKIIEKKQPVAFWCNPISGHNTLYWYLQNLGQGPELLIRYENEEAVDDSQLPKDRFSAERLKGVDSTLKIQPAELGDSAVYLCASSSGTSFGDEQYFGPGTRLTVT.

J is TRBJ1-4 and V is TRBV6-1; perhaps TRBD1 as D (5 bases). V was trimmed by 6 bases and J by 0 bases, leaving 11 bases between them. Looked up from germline, CDR1 is MNHNS and CDR2 is SASEGT. The CDR3 runs to 15 residues. The CDR3 DNA follows: TGTGCCAGCAGACCGGACACCGCAACTAATGAAAAACTGTTTTTT. Its translation is CASRPDTATNEKLFF.